This T cell receptor (beta chain) was observed in a study of blood T cell repertoires in COVID-19. Study-wide context: COVID-19 samples from acute and convalescent phases originated in the United States, Italy and Spain. Sources were T cells, B-cell-depleted T cells, or PBMCs; the material itself was cDNA or gDNA.

Profiled with immunoSEQ multiplex PCR; TCRdb holds only in-frame clones, not every one. This sample has 150,000 to 200,000 clones, with approximately 73% found just once. Those enrolled, adults aged roughly 18 to 89 years, came from about two dozen US areas. Researchers sorted participants into cohorts using their self-reported clinical history. The TCR originated in a woman between 50 and 59 years old with acute COVID-19. The sequenced sample was PBMCs or T cells enriched from blood (not recorded which).

CDR3 nucleotides: TGTGCCACCCAGGGTAGGGGAAACACCATATATTTT. Protein sequence: CATQGRGNTIYF. V and J are TRBV2 and TRBJ1-3; D might be TRBD1 (5 bases). V lost 10 bases to trimming and J lost 4 bases, with 11 bases between them. In germline, CDR1 is SNHLY, CDR2 FYNNEI. The CDR3 length is 12 residues.